This T cell receptor (beta chain) was captured in a study of OX40 agonist ivuxolimab in advanced cancers. Study results and limitations: Low levels of normalized T-cell clonal expansion also appeared in some nonresponders.

This clone is judged medium-sized. What it recognizes is unknown. Profiled with immunoSEQ multiplex PCR; TCRdb holds only in-frame clones, not every one. The sample consists of roughly 43,000 clones, roughly 90% of them appearing once. This receptor was taken from an adult with an advanced solid tumor such as melanoma, head and neck, liver or kidney cancer. Source: CD4+ or CD8+ T cells sorted from blood, taken in a trial of the OX40 agonist ivuxolimab.

CDR3 amino acids: CASSFETGQFGELFF. CDR3 nucleotide sequence: TGTGCCAGCAGCTTCGAGACAGGCCAATTCGGGGAGCTGTTTTTT. The chain employs TRBV5-5 and TRBJ2-2, with D possibly matching TRBD1 (6 bases). Germline CDR1 and CDR2: SGHKS and YYEKEE (reference sequence). V was trimmed by 2 bases and J by 7 bases, leaving 15 bases between them. The CDR3 spans 15 residues. The entire variable domain, with the rest obtained from reference TRBV5-5 and TRBJ2-2, is as follows: DAGVTQSPTHLIKTRGQQVTLRCSPISGHKSVSWYQQVLGQGPQFIFQYYEKEERGRGNFPDRFSARQFPNYSSELNVNALLLGDSALYLCASSFETGQFGELFFGEGSRLTVL.